This T cell receptor beta chain was found in a study of early stage breast cancer tumors. Study-level results: Most shared enriched TCRB sequences were commonly generated ones. Tumors had approximately 2.5-fold higher T cell density and higher clonality than adjacent normal breast tissue.

Only a few counts were recorded for this clone. Its antigen is unknown. Blood replicates held 0.5 ug DNA, tumor or normal breast approximately 1.5 ug, two each. The table came from immunoSEQ multiplex PCR; TCRdb's copy has only in-frame clones and leaves some out. The table records 20,000 to 25,000 clones, roughly 64% of them present only once. The CDR3 extends over 16 amino acids. Germline V gene data show CDR1 as SGDLS and CDR2 as YYNGEE. Trimming took 0 bases from V and 0 from J, leaving 12 bases between them. About 18-50 mg of tumor tissue was diced per sample. Sequencing used breast tumor tissue. The chain has TRBV9 and TRBJ2-5; D might be TRBD2 (5 bases). This sequence was found in a person aged 55-75 years with breast cancer. The CDR3 region is CASSVGGIPNQETQYF. The CDR3 region has the DNA TGTGCCAGCAGCGTAGGAGGGATTCCTAACCAAGAGACCCAGTACTTC.